This T cell receptor beta chain comes out of a study of T cells in Graves' hyperthyroidism and ophthalmopathy (dated by TCRdb to between 2018 and 2021). For context, the study as a whole: Peripheral blood was sampled at the time of initial diagnosis, prior to any treatment. A discovery cohort of about 95 patients, approximately 45 with Graves' ophthalmopathy and roughly 59 with stable Graves' hyperthyroidism, was used to find distinguishing TCR V-J signatures. Whether ophthalmopathy could be predicted prospectively was tested in an independent validation cohort made up of about 18 hyperthyroidism patients plus 17 patients who later progressed to ophthalmopathy. The approximately 98 discovery patients were randomly divided into training and test sets at a 7:3 ratio. In addition, the study compared T-cell repertoires in thyroid tissue and in blood from five to seven Graves' hyperthyroidism patients. After sampling, hyperthyroidism patients received methimazole starting at 30 mg daily, and ophthalmopathy patients received high-dose intravenous methylprednisolone. TCR Vbeta CDR3 sequencing of 120 to 150 peripheral blood samples (roughly 41 ophthalmopathy, 75 or so hyperthyroidism and about 17 progressor patients) is reported in the paper.

The TCR beta CDR3 regions were amplified from the RNA transcripts. A first-round RT-PCR of the TCR CDR3 used the HTBI primer set with the Qiagen OneStep RT-PCR kit. Libraries were constructed in a second round of multiplex PCR, after which size selection and purification were carried out. Sequencing of the libraries was done on an Illumina HiSeq2000 using paired-end 100 bp reads. In the source study's methods: SOAPnuke was used to process the raw data, with reads discarded if the reads contained adapters or uncalled bases, had a mean Phred below 15, or lacked an exact constant-primer or identifier match. High-quality paired reads were merged using COPE v1.2.5, and each unique nucleotide sequence was defined as a clonotype. MiTCR v1.1 was used to align clonotypes to the IMGT TRBV, TRBD and TRBJ reference segments. Only V-J combinations with frequency above 0.0001, covering 99% to 99.2% of repertoires, were analysed. A TCS score was defined as the ratio between F50 (clonal expansion) and ExV (chaos), using BLOSUM62-based TCRdist between CDR3 peptides within each V-J. Welch's t-statistics and random forest reduced just over 500 V-J features to some 14, which were used in a naive Bayes classifier (R e1071). Clones were called with MiXCR by TCRdb after fastp trimmed the public reads at Q25, and only in-frame beta chains were retained. CDR3 protein duplicates are merged, each entry listing the most common genes and DNA. The V and J calls were not made by the authors but by TCRdb's processing. The sample yields under 350,000 distinct CDR3 sequences; around 13% were counted once. The ten top clones hold about 37% of the sample.

The full study reports these points: Sample size was not statistically predetermined, and blinding of investigators to group allocation was not performed. Blood samples also contained most of the expanded thyroid clonotypes (frequency above 0.001), which suggests that blood repertoires may reflect thyroid immune responses. In validation, progression to ophthalmopathy was predicted by the model with nearly 71% sensitivity and roughly 76% specificity, a median of around 5.9 months before onset. In cross-validation, a model built on a 13 V-J signature told ophthalmopathy apart from stable hyperthyroidism with approximately 90% sensitivity and 81% to 82% specificity, and in testing the same model reached 80%/75%.

Ophthalmopathy patients had moderately to severely active disease, Clinical Activity Score of at least 3, NOSPECS grade of at least 4, and duration under 3 months. Any patient with an uncontrolled infection, another autoimmune disease, pregnancy or lactation was excluded. Diagnoses were established on the basis of clinical symptoms, serum thyroxine and TRAb, thyroid ultrasound, and orbital computed tomography. Ficoll-Paque density gradient centrifugation was used to isolate PBMCs from approximately 10 ml of fresh peripheral blood. Trizol reagent was used to extract total RNA, and RNA quality was then checked on an Agilent 2100 Bioanalyzer. CDR1 and CDR2 (KGHSH, LQKENI) derive from the germline V gene. The germline V and J ends show losses of 5 bases and 0 bases respectively, and no gene match explains 3 bases of the junction. The CDR3 measures 15 amino acids from cysteine to phenylalanine. Left in the record is the CDR3 DNA by itself, 45 bases read in frame from the first base.

A few counts support this clonotype. Its antigen specificity is not known. No base quality values were provided; no much bigger clone lies one nucleotide off. The sequence was collected from a woman aged 40-49 years with Graves' ophthalmopathy. This receptor chain uses TRBV18 and TRBJ2-2; 7 middle bases align to TRBD1. The material sequenced was blood. The DNA reads as follows: TGTGCCAGCTCAGCAGGACAGGCGAACACCGGGGAGCTGTTTTTT. Protein translation: CASSAGQANTGELFF.